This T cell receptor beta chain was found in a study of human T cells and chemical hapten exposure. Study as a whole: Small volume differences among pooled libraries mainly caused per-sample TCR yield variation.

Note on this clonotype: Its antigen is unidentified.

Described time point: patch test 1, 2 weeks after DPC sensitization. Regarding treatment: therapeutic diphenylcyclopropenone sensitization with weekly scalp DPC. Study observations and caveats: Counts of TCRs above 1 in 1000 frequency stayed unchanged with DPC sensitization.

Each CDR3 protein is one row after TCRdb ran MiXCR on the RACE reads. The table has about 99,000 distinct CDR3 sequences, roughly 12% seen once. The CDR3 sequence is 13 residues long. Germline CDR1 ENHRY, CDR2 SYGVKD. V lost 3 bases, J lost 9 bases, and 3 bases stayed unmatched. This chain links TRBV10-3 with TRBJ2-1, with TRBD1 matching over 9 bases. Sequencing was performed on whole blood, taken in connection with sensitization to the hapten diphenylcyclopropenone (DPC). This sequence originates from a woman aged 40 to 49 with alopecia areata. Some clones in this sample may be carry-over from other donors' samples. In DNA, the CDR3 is TGTGCCATCAGTGAAAACAGGGGGCGTGAGCAGTTCTTC. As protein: CAISENRGREQFF.